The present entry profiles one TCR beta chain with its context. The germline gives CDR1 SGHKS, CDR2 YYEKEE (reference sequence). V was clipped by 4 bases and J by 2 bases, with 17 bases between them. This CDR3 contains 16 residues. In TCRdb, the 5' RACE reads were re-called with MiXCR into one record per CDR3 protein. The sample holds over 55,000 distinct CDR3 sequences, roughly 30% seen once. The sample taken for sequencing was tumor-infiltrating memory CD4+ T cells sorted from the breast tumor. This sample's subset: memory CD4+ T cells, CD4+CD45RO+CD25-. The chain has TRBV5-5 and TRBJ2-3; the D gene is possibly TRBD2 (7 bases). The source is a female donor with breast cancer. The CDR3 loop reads CASSRGGGSNTDTQYF. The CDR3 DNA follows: TGTGCCAGCAGCAGGGGAGGGGGGTCGAACACAGATACGCAGTATTTT.